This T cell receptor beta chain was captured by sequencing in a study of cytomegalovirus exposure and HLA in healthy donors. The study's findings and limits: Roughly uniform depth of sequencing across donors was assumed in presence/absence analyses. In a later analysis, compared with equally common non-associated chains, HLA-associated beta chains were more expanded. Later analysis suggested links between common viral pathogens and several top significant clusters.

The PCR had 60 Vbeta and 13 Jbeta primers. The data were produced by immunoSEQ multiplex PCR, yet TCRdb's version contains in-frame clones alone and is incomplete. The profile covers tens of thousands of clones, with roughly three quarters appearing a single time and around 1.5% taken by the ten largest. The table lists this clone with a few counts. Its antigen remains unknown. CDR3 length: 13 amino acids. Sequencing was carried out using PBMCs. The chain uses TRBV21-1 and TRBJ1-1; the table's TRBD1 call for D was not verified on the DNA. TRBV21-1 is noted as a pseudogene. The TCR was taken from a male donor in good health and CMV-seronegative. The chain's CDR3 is CASTGQGETEAFF. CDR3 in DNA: TGTGCCAGCACAGGACAGGGAGAAACTGAAGCTTTCTTT.